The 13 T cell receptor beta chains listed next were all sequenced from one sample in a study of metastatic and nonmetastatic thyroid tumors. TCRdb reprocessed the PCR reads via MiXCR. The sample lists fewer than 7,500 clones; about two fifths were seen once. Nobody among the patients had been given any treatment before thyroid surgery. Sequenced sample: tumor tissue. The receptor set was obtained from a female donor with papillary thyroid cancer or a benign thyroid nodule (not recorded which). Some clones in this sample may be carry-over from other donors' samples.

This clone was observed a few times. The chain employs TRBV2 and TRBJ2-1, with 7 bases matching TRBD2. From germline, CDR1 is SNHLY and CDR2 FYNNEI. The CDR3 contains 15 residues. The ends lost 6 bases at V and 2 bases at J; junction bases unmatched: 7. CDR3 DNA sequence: TGTGCCAGCAGGAACGGGGGGAGACCCTACAATGAGCAGTTCTTC. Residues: CASRNGGRPYNEQFF.

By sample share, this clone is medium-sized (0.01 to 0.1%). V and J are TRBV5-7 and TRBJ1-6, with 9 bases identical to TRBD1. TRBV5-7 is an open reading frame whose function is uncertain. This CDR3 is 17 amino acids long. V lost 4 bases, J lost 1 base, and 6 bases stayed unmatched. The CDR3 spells CASSVDRGGSYNSPLHF. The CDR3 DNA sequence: TGTGCCAGCAGCGTGGACAGGGGTGGGTCCTATAATTCACCCCTCCACTTT.

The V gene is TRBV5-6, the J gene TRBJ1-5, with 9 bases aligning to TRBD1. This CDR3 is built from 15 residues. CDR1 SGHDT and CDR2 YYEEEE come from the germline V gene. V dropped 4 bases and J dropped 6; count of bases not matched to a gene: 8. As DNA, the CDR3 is TGTGCCAGCAGCGCAGGACAGGGGAGGGTTCAGCCCCAGCATTTT. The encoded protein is CASSAGQGRVQPQHF.

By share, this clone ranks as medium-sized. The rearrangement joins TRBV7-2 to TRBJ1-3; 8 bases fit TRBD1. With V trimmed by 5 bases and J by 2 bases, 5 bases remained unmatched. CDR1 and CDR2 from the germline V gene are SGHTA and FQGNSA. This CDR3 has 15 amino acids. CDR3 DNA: TGTGCCAGCAGCGTGGAGACAGGGGCTGGAAACACCATATATTTT. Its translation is CASSVETGAGNTIYF.

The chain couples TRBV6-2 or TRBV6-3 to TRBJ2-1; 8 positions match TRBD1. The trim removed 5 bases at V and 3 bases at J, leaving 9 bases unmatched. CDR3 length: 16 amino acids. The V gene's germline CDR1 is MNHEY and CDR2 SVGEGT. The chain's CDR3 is CASSRTQGAVYNEQFF. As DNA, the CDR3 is TGTGCCAGCAGTAGGACCCAGGGGGCGGTCTACAATGAGCAGTTCTTC.

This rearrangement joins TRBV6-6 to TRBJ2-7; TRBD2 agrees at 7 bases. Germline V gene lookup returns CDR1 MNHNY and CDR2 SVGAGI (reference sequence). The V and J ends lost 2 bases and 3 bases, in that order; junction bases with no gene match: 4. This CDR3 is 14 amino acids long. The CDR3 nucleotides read TGTGCCAGCAGTTACCTAGCGGAAGGCTACGAGCAGTACTTC. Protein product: CASSYLAEGYEQYF.

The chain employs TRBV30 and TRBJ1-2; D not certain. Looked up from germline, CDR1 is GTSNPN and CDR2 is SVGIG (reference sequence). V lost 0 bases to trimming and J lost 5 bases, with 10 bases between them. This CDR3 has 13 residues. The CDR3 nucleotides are TGTGCCTGGAGTGTAGCACATTCTTATGGCTACACCTTC. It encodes CAWSVAHSYGYTF.

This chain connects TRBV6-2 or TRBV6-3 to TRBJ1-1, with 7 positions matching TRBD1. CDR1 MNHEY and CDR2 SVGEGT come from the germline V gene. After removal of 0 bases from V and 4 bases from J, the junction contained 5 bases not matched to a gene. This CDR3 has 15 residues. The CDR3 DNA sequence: TGTGCCAGCAGTTACTCAACAGGGGTTCTCACTGAAGCTTTCTTT. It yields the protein CASSYSTGVLTEAFF.

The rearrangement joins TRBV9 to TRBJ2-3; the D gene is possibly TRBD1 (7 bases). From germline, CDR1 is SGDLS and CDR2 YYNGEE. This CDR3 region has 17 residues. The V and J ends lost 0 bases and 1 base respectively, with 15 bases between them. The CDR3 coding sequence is TGTGCCAGCAGCGTAGACTACCAGGGGGGCGGCACAGATACGCAGTATTTT. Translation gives CASSVDYQGGGTDTQYF.

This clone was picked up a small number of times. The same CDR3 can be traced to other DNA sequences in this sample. The CDR3 DNA reads as TGTGCCAGCAGTTACGGGGGGAATCCCACAGATACGCAGTATTTT. Amino acids: CASSYGGNPTDTQYF. The chain is built from TRBV6-2 or TRBV6-3 and TRBJ2-3; a weak D match, TRBD2 (6 bases). The CDR3 runs to 15 residues. Germline V gene sequence: CDR1 MNHEY, CDR2 SVGEGT. Trimming cost V 2 bases and J 2 bases, with 11 bases left between them.

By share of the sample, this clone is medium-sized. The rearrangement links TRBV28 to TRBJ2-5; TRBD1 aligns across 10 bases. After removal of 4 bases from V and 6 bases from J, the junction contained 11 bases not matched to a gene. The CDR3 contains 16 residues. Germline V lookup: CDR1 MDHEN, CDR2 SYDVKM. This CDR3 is CASSSTWDRGRKTQYF. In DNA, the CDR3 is TGTGCCAGCAGTTCAACCTGGGACAGGGGTAGGAAGACCCAGTACTTC.

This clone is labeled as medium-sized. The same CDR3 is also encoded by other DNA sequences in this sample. The CDR3 loop reads CASSGGSGVDTQYF. Written as DNA, the CDR3 is TGTGCCAGCAGCGGTGGCTCGGGCGTTGATACGCAGTATTTT. The gene calls are TRBV9 and TRBJ2-3; D ambiguous. The CDR3 totals 14 residues. Germline V gene sequence: CDR1 SGDLS, CDR2 YYNGEE. The ends were cut back, 3 bases at V and 6 bases at J, with 14 bases in the middle.

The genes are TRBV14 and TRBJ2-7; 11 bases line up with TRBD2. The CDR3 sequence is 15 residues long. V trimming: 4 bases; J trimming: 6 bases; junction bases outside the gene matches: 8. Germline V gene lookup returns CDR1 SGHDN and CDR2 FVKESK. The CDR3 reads CASSPAIAGGTEQYF. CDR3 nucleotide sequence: TGTGCCAGCAGCCCCGCTATAGCGGGAGGGACCGAGCAGTACTTC.